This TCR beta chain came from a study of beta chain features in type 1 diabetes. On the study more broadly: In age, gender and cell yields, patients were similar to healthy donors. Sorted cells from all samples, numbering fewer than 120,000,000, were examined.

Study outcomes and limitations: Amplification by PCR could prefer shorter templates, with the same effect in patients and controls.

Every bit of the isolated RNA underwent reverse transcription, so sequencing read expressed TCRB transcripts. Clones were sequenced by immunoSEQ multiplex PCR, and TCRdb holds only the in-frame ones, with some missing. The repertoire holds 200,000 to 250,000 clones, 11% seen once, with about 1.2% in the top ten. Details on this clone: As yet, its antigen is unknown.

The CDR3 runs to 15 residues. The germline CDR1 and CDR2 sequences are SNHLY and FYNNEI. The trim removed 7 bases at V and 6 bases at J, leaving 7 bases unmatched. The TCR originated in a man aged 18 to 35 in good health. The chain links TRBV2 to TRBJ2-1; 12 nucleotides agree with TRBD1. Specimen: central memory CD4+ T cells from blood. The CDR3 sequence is CASTDRDRGLNEQFF. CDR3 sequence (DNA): TGTGCCAGCACTGACCGGGACAGGGGGCTCAATGAGCAGTTCTTC.